The 5 T cell receptor beta chains below all came from one sample that was sequenced in a study of cytomegalovirus exposure and HLA in healthy donors. It was with 60 Vbeta and 13 Jbeta primers that the PCR ran. Here immunoSEQ multiplex PCR was the method, and the copy in TCRdb shows in-frame clones only, minus some. Of roughly 34,000 clones listed, roughly 67% were seen once; the top ten hold around 9.1%. The sample consisted of PBMCs. The origin of the receptors is a man in his forties in good health and CMV-seropositive.

The genes are TRBV18 and TRBJ1-2; no definite D call. The CDR3 consists of 16 residues. The V end was cut by 3 bases, the J end by 5 bases, with 19 bases between. CDR1 KGHSH and CDR2 LQKENI come from the germline V gene. CDR3 sequence (DNA): TGTGCCAGCTCACCCGGCGAGGCCCTTTTAGCATATGGCTACACCTTC. Amino acids: CASSPGEALLAYGYTF.

This rearrangement joins TRBV2 to TRBJ1-5; maybe TRBD1 (5 bases). CDR3 length: 13 amino acids. The V gene lost 4 bases and the J gene lost 4 bases, with 8 bases spanning the gap. Germline loops: CDR1 SNHLY, CDR2 FYNNEI. The chain's CDR3 is CASSGTPNQPQHF. CDR3 in DNA: TGTGCCAGCAGTGGGACACCTAATCAGCCCCAGCATTTT.

This clone was counted once. V gene TRBV6-5 combines with J gene TRBJ1-2; D perhaps matches TRBD1 (5 bases). This CDR3 spans 13 amino acids. Trimming removed 8 bases from V and 3 bases from J, with 13 bases in between. Looked up from germline, CDR1 is MNHEY and CDR2 is SVGAGI. The CDR3 DNA is TGTGCCAGCTGGGGCGAGACGGACTATGGCTACACCTTC. This gives the protein CASWGETDYGYTF.

The chain is built from TRBV7-8 and TRBJ2-3; the match to TRBD2 covers 7 bases. Germline-derived CDR1 and CDR2 are SGHVS and FQNEAQ. The CDR3 runs to 16 residues. V trimming: 5 bases; J trimming: 14 bases; junction bases outside the gene matches: 22. Here the CDR3 DNA reads TGTGCCAGCAGCCCCGGGGCGGGGGAATCAGCACCTCGGGGGTATTTT. As protein: CASSPGAGESAPRGYF. The entire variable domain, with the rest obtained from reference TRBV7-8 and TRBJ2-3, is as follows: GAGVSQSPRYKVAKRGQDVALRCDPISGHVSLFWYQQALGQGPEFLTYFQNEAQLDKSGLPSDRFFAERPEGSVSTLKIQRTQQEDSAVYLCASSPGAGESAPRGYFGPGTRLTVL.

The chain combines TRBV7-2 with TRBJ2-3, with TRBD2 matching 10 bases. Germline trimming cut 1 base from V and 2 bases from J; bases unmatched to any gene: 6. Germline V gives CDR1 SGHTA, CDR2 FQGNSA. The CDR3 totals 17 residues. CDR3 protein: CASSLVSAGGFTDTQYF. CDR3 nucleotides: TGTGCCAGCAGCTTAGTGTCAGCGGGGGGGTTCACAGATACGCAGTATTTT.